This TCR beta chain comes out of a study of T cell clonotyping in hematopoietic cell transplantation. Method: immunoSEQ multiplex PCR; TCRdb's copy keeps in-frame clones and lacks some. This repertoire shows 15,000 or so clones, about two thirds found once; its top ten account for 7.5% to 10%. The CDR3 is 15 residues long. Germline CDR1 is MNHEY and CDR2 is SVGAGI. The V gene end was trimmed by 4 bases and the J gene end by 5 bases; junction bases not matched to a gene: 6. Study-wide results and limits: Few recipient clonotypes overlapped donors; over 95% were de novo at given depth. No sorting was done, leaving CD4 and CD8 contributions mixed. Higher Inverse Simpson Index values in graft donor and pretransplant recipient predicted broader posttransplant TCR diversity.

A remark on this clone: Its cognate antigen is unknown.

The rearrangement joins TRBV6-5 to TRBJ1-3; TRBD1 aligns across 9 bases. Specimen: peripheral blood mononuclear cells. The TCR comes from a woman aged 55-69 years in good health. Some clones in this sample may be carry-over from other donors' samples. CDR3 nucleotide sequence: TGTGCCAGCAGTTCGGACAGGGGAACGAGAAACACCATATATTTT. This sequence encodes CASSSDRGTRNTIYF.